The 30 T cell receptor beta chains in this list originate from one sample, sequenced in a study of shared clonotypes between healthy human individuals. Method: immunoSEQ multiplex PCR; TCRdb's copy keeps in-frame clones and lacks some. Of 2,500,000 or so clones listed, under 95% were seen once; the top ten hold 0.3% to 0.45%. The sequenced material came from naive CD4+ T cells from PBMCs. The subset: CD45RA+ positively selected. The receptors originated from a man between 18 and 29 years old in good health. Some clones in this sample may be carry-over from other donors' samples.

The rearrangement joins TRBV27 to TRBJ2-1; 8 nucleotides match TRBD2. V shed 6 bases and J 8 bases; nucleotides not matched to a gene: 21. Germline V gene data show CDR1 as MNHEY and CDR2 as SMNVEV (reference sequence). CDR3 length: 18 residues. As DNA, the CDR3 is TGTGCCAGCAGCAGTTTTTTATCGAAGGGACTAGTATCTTATGAGCAGTTCTTC. Amino acid sequence: CASSSFLSKGLVSYEQFF.

The rearrangement joins TRBV28 to TRBJ2-7; the match to TRBD1 covers 8 bases. CDR1 MDHEN and CDR2 SYDVKM come from the germline V gene. Trimming removed 4 bases from V and 5 bases from J; junction bases left unmatched: 4. This CDR3 has 13 amino acids. This chain's CDR3 is CASSSRGLDEQYF. As DNA, the CDR3 is TGTGCCAGCAGTTCCAGGGGGCTAGACGAGCAGTACTTC.

The V and J genes are TRBV2 and TRBJ1-2; 7 positions match TRBD1. Trimming at V came to 8 bases and at J to 6 bases, leaving 9 bases not matched to a gene. Germline lookup yields CDR1 SNHLY and CDR2 FYNNEI. This CDR3 has 13 amino acids. CDR3 coding DNA: TGTGCCAGCGAGGGTAGGGGGCGCAATGGCTACACCTTC. Its translation is CASEGRGRNGYTF.

The chain recombines TRBV18 with TRBJ1-1, with 9 bases fitting TRBD1. Germline V gene lookup returns CDR1 KGHSH and CDR2 LQKENI. The CDR3 has 15 amino acids. V lost 6 bases to trimming and J lost 0 bases; unmatched junction nucleotides: 5. CDR3 nucleotides: TGTGCCAGCTCGGAACAGGGGGCGGTGAACACTGAAGCTTTCTTT. Protein: CASSEQGAVNTEAFF.

This clone was seen a few times. V and J are TRBV14 and TRBJ1-1, with D uncertain. The CDR3 is made up of 13 amino acids. Trimming removed 2 bases at V and 1 base at J, with 5 bases between. Germline values: CDR1 SGHDN, CDR2 FVKESK. CDR3 in amino acids: CASSQHQNTEAFF. The CDR3 nucleotides read TGTGCCAGCAGCCAACACCAGAACACTGAAGCTTTCTTT.

The chain uses TRBV5-5 and TRBJ1-5; D perhaps matches TRBD1 (5 bases). The CDR3 loop spans 15 amino acids. Trimming left V 3 bases short and J 0 bases short, with 10 bases between. Germline V CDR1 and CDR2: SGHKS, YYEKEE (reference sequence). The CDR3 DNA reads as TGTGCCAGCAGCTCCCCAGGGAATAGCAATCAGCCCCAGCATTTT. Residues: CASSSPGNSNQPQHF.

Only one count was recorded for this clone. The chain uses TRBV28 and TRBJ2-3, with TRBD2 matching over 8 bases. CDR3 length: 15 residues. Trimming took 8 bases from V and 2 from J; bases not matched to a gene: 9. Germline CDR1 is MDHEN and CDR2 is SYDVKM. The CDR3 here is CASGVLAVPTDTQYF. In DNA, the CDR3 is TGTGCCAGCGGTGTACTAGCGGTACCCACAGATACGCAGTATTTT.

The CDR3 DNA follows: TGTGCCACCAGCAGAGGGGGTACAGGGGCTAACTATGGCTACACCTTC. Its translation is CATSRGGTGANYGYTF. The genes are TRBV15 and TRBJ1-2; 7 nucleotides align to TRBD1. Germline CDR1 and CDR2: LNHNV and YYDKDF (reference sequence). V was pared by 1 base and J by 0 bases, with 5 bases of the junction left unmatched. This CDR3 is 16 amino acids long.

V and J are TRBV28 and TRBJ2-1; D is ambiguous. Trimming removed 5 bases at V and 13 bases at J, with 15 bases between. The CDR3 consists of 12 residues. The V gene's germline CDR1 is MDHEN and CDR2 SYDVKM. In DNA, the CDR3 is TGTGCCAGCAGTCGCAGCTCGTGGCAACAGTTCTTC. This gives the protein CASSRSSWQQFF. The full variable domain, its missing parts supplied by reference TRBV28 and TRBJ2-1, is DVKVTQSSRYLVKRTGEKVFLECVQDMDHENMFWYRQDPGLGLRLIYFSYDVKMKEKGDIPEGYSVSREKKERFSLILESASTNQTSMYLCASSRSSWQQFFGPGTRLTVL.

The chain employs TRBV5-1 and TRBJ1-1, with D tentatively TRBD1 (6 bases). This CDR3 has 13 amino acids. Germline CDR1 SGHRS, CDR2 YFSETQ. V was cut by 3 bases and J by 8 bases, with 14 bases left in between. Written as DNA, the CDR3 is TGCGCCAGCAGCTCTTGGGGGGGCACCGAAGCTTTCTTT. Translation: CASSSWGGTEAFF. The full variable domain, with the rest looked up from reference TRBV5-1 and TRBJ1-1, is KAGVTQTPRYLIKTRGQQVTLSCSPISGHRSVSWYQQTPGQGLQFLFEYFSETQRNKGNFPGRFSGRQFSNSRSEMNVSTLELGDSALYLCASSSWGGTEAFFGQGTRLTVV.

J is TRBJ2-1 and V is TRBV5-1, with TRBD1 as a possible D gene (5 bases). CDR1 and CDR2 from the germline V gene are SGHRS and YFSETQ. Between the trimmed V and J ends, which lost 1 base and 8 bases, there was a span of 19 bases. There are 16 residues in the CDR3. CDR3 sequence reads: CASSLMVQVISDEQFF. CDR3 coding DNA: TGCGCCAGCAGCTTGATGGTACAGGTCATTTCGGATGAGCAGTTCTTC.

The V call is TRBV2, the J call TRBJ2-3; 7 positions match TRBD1. This CDR3 region has 13 residues. Trimming took 6 bases from V and 4 from J; bases not matched to a gene: 4. Per germline, CDR1 SNHLY and CDR2 FYNNEI. The CDR3 sequence: CASRGTGADTQYF. The CDR3 DNA reads as TGTGCCAGCAGGGGAACAGGGGCAGATACGCAGTATTTT.

This chain joins TRBV19 and TRBJ2-3, with 8 bases fitting TRBD2. J gave up 5 bases and V 0 bases, and 1 base lay outside the gene matches. CDR3 length: 14 residues. Germline V CDR1 and CDR2: LNHDA, SQIVND (reference sequence). The CDR3 nucleotides are TGTGCCAGTAGTATAGAACTAGCGGAAGATACGCAGTATTTT. Its protein product is CASSIELAEDTQYF. The entire variable domain, with the rest obtained from reference TRBV19 and TRBJ2-3, is as follows: DGGITQSPKYLFRKEGQNVTLSCEQNLNHDAMYWYRQDPGQGLRLIYYSQIVNDFQKGDIAEGYSVSREKKESFPLTVTSAQKNPTAFYLCASSIELAEDTQYFGPGTRLTVL.

V and J are TRBV18 and TRBJ2-1; tentative D call: TRBD1 (5 bases). This CDR3 is built from 15 residues. Germline V gene sequence: CDR1 KGHSH, CDR2 LQKENI. V dropped 4 bases and J dropped 0 bases, with 10 bases sitting between them. The CDR3, as DNA: TGTGCCAGCTCACGGGGCAGCAGCTCCTACAATGAGCAGTTCTTC. Translated: CASSRGSSSYNEQFF.

This chain uses TRBV7-2 with TRBJ2-1, with no clear D. Germline CDR1 SGHTA, CDR2 FQGNSA. The CDR3 has 14 amino acids. V lost 2 bases, J lost 0 bases, and 5 bases lay in between. The CDR3 loop is CASSLKSSYNEQFF. The CDR3 DNA reads TGTGCCAGCAGCTTAAAGAGCTCCTACAATGAGCAGTTCTTC.

The table lists this clone with a few counts. The CDR3 loop reads CAWGHLNTEAFF. CDR3 sequence (DNA): TGTGCCTGGGGACACCTGAACACTGAAGCTTTCTTT. The V gene is TRBV30, the J gene TRBJ1-1; tentative D call: TRBD1 (5 bases). Germline assignment: CDR1 GTSNPN and CDR2 SVGIG (reference sequence). This CDR3 comprises 12 residues. V was pared by 5 bases and J by 0 bases, with 7 bases between.

The V and J genes are TRBV18 and TRBJ1-2; the D gene is possibly TRBD1 (6 bases). The length of the CDR3 is 13 residues. Germline CDR1 KGHSH, CDR2 LQKENI. Trimming shortened V by 6 bases and J by 2 bases, and 10 bases separated the two germline ends. The CDR3 nucleotides are TGTGCCAGCTCCGATACAGGGAACTATGGCTACACCTTC. This translates into CASSDTGNYGYTF.

In the case of this clone: The sample carries other DNA sequences with the same CDR3. This rearrangement joins TRBV6-5 to TRBJ1-3; D not resolved. The V and J ends lost 6 bases and 4 bases respectively, with 4 bases between them. There are 11 residues in the CDR3. Germline CDR1 and CDR2: MNHEY and SVGAGI. CDR3 protein: CASSNGNTIYF. In DNA form, the CDR3 reads TGTGCCAGCAGCAACGGAAACACCATATATTTT.

This chain connects TRBV19 to TRBJ1-1; D gene ambiguous. The CDR3 runs to 17 residues. V lost 6 bases and J 4 bases, leaving 24 bases between the germline ends. CDR1 LNHDA and CDR2 SQIVND come from the germline V gene (reference sequence). The CDR3: CASRSLPGSRAVTEAFF. In DNA, the CDR3 is TGTGCCAGTAGAAGCCTTCCGGGGTCCCGGGCCGTCACTGAAGCTTTCTTT.

CDR3: CASSQGLGSPYGYTF. CDR3 bases: TGTGCCAGCAGCCAAGGGTTAGGTTCACCTTATGGCTACACCTTC. The chain combines TRBV16 with TRBJ1-2, with D uncertain. V lost 2 bases and J 5 bases, leaving 15 bases between the germline ends. The V gene's germline CDR1 is KGHSY and CDR2 FQNENV. This CDR3 has 15 amino acids.

This clone was observed a single time. V gene TRBV11-2 combines with J gene TRBJ2-5; no firm D call. Germline V gene lookup returns CDR1 SGHAT and CDR2 FQNNGV. Deletions cut 5 bases from V and 1 base from J, with 11 bases between. CDR3 size: 14 residues. CDR3 DNA sequence: TGTGCCAGCAGCCGGAGTTGGGTCCAAGAGACCCAGTACTTC. Protein product: CASSRSWVQETQYF.

The chain links TRBV9 to TRBJ2-2; D uncertain. The CDR3 is made up of 16 amino acids. V lost 0 bases, J lost 3 bases, and 12 bases lay in between. Germline CDR1 is SGDLS and CDR2 is YYNGEE. CDR3 in amino acids: CASSVGAARDTGELFF. The CDR3 DNA sequence: TGTGCCAGCAGCGTAGGTGCGGCCCGGGACACCGGGGAGCTGTTTTTT.

This clone was observed once. The rearrangement links TRBV6-6 to TRBJ2-7; TRBD1 agrees at 8 bases. The V gene end was trimmed by 4 bases and the J gene end by 5 bases; junction bases not matched to a gene: 10. The CDR3 extends over 15 amino acids. Germline V CDR1 and CDR2: MNHNY, SVGAGI (reference sequence). The CDR3 is CASSSRQGSLDEQYF. The CDR3 DNA is TGTGCCAGCAGTTCACGACAGGGGAGTCTCGACGAGCAGTACTTC.

The genes are TRBV19 and TRBJ1-5; TRBD1 might be the D (5 bases). Germline values: CDR1 LNHDA, CDR2 SQIVND (reference sequence). The germline V and J ends were trimmed by 4 bases and 6 bases, with 13 bases remaining between them. The CDR3 is made up of 14 amino acids. CDR3 bases: TGTGCCAGTAGTAGTGGAGGGGCAGGTCAGCCCCAGCATTTT. Protein product: CASSSGGAGQPQHF.

This clone was recorded only once. The chain has TRBV27 and TRBJ1-1; D is ambiguous. The CDR3 has 14 residues. The V and J ends lost 5 bases and 1 base respectively, with 11 bases between them. The germline CDR1 and CDR2 sequences are MNHEY and SMNVEV (reference sequence). The DNA of the CDR3 is TGTGCCAGCAGTCCTAGAGACTGGAACACTGAAGCTTTCTTT. This gives the protein CASSPRDWNTEAFF.

The V gene is TRBV6-5, the J gene TRBJ2-5; the D is unclear. Germline loops: CDR1 MNHEY, CDR2 SVGAGI. This CDR3 comprises 14 residues. V gave up 2 bases and J gave up 0 bases, with 7 bases separating them. This CDR3 reads CASSYGANQETQYF. CDR3 DNA: TGTGCCAGCAGTTACGGTGCCAACCAAGAGACCCAGTACTTC.

The chain uses TRBV7-3 and TRBJ2-1; 10 nucleotides agree with TRBD1. V dropped 5 bases and J dropped 8; count of bases not matched to a gene: 6. Per germline, CDR1 SGHTA and CDR2 FQGTGA. This CDR3 is built from 14 residues. CDR3 protein: CASSHRQGADEQFF. As DNA, the CDR3 is TGTGCCAGCAGCCACAGACAGGGGGCGGATGAGCAGTTCTTC.

This clone appeared a single time. This sequence joins TRBV28 and TRBJ2-1; D is uncertain. In germline, CDR1 is MDHEN, CDR2 SYDVKM. The CDR3 has 16 amino acids. Trimming removed 1 base at V and 5 bases at J, with 15 bases between. CDR3 protein: CASSLYWQESHNEQFF. Written as DNA, the CDR3 is TGTGCCAGCAGTTTATATTGGCAGGAGAGTCACAATGAGCAGTTCTTC.

The V call is TRBV29-1, the J call TRBJ2-3, with 7 bases that match TRBD2. Germline lookup yields CDR1 SQVTM and CDR2 ANQGSEA. The CDR3 has 14 amino acids. V gave up 4 bases and J gave up 3 bases; unmatched junction bases: 7. Here the CDR3 DNA reads TGCAGCGTTGCAATCGCGGGAGCAACAGATACGCAGTATTTT. Its protein is CSVAIAGATDTQYF.

This chain's CDR3 is CASSLEGLAGDNEQFF. In DNA form, the CDR3 reads TGTGCCAGCAGCTTAGAAGGACTAGCGGGAGATAATGAGCAGTTCTTC. The chain couples TRBV7-9 to TRBJ2-1, with 13 bases that match TRBD2. V lost 1 base, J lost 7 bases, and 4 bases stayed unmatched. The V gene's germline CDR1 is SEHNR and CDR2 FQNEAQ (reference sequence). The CDR3 is 16 residues long.